The present TCR beta chain was sequenced within a study of control samples from healthy donors and cancer patients. With 10 bases clipped from V and 7 bases from J, the junction kept 10 bases outside the gene matches. CDR1 and CDR2 (germline): ENHRY, SYGVKD. The CDR3 loop spans 13 amino acids. Clones were sequenced by immunoSEQ multiplex PCR, and TCRdb holds only the in-frame ones, with some missing. The data hold some 150,000 clones, with approximately 93% observed a single time. V gene TRBV10-3 combines with J gene TRBJ1-2; TRBD1 matches at 9 bases. The sample taken for sequencing was blood. This receptor was taken from a man over 45 in good health. The chain's CDR3 is CATPGQGSAGYTF. CDR3 DNA: TGTGCCACCCCGGGACAGGGATCTGCTGGCTACACCTTC.